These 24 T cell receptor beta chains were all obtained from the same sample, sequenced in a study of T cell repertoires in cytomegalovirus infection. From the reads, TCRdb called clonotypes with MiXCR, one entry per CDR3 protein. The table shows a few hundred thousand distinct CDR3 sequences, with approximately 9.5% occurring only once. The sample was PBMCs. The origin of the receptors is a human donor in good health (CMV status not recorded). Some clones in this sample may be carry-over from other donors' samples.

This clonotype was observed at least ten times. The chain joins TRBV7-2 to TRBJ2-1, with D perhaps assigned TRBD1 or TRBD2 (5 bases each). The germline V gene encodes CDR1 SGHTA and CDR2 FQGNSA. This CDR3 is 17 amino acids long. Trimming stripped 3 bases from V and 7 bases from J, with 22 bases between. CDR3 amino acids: CASSFALGTREGNEQFF. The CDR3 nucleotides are TGTGCCAGCAGCTTTGCTCTGGGGACCAGAGAGGGGAATGAGCAGTTCTTC.

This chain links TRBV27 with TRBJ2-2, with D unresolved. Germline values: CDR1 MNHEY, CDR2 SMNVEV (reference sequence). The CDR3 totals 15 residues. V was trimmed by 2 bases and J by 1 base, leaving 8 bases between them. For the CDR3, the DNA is TGTGCCAGCAGTTTAGTCAGAGAGAACACCGGGGAGCTGTTTTTT. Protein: CASSLVRENTGELFF.

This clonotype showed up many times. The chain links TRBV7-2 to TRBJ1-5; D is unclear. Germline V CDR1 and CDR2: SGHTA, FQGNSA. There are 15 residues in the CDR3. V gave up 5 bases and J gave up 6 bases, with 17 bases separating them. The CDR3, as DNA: TGTGCCAGCAGCACAACGGTGGGGTGGGGTCAGCCCCAGCATTTT. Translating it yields CASSTTVGWGQPQHF.

CDR3 region: CASSLVPTTEQYF. Here the CDR3 DNA reads TGTGCCAGCAGTTTAGTCCCCACTACCGAGCAGTACTTC. The chain combines TRBV12-3 or TRBV12-4 with TRBJ2-7; D not resolved. The CDR3 runs 13 residues. V lost 1 base, J lost 6 bases, and 10 bases lay in between.

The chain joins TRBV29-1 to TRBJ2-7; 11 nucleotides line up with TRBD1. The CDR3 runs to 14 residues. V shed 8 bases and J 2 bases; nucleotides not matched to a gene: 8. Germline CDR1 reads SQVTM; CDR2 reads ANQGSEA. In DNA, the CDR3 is TGCAGCTATGGACAGGGGGCTCCGACCTACGAGCAGTACTTC. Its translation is CSYGQGAPTYEQYF.

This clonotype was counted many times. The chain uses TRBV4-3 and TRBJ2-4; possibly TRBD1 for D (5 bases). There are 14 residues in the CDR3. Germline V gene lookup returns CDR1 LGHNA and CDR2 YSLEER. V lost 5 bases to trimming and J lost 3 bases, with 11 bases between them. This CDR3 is CASSSGLVKNIQYF. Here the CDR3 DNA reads TGCGCCAGCAGCTCAGGGTTGGTCAAAAACATTCAGTACTTC.

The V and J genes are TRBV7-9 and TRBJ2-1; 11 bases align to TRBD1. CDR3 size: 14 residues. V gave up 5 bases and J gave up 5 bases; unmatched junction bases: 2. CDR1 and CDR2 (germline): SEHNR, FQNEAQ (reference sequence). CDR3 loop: CASSPGQGDNEQFF. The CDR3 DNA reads TGTGCCAGCAGCCCGGGACAGGGGGACAATGAGCAGTTCTTC.

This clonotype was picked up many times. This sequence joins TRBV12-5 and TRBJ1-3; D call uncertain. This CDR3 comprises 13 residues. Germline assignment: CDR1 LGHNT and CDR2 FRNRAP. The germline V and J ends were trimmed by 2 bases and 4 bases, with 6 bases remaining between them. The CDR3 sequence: CASGLLPGNTIYF. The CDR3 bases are TGTGCTAGTGGTTTGCTTCCGGGAAACACCATATATTTT.

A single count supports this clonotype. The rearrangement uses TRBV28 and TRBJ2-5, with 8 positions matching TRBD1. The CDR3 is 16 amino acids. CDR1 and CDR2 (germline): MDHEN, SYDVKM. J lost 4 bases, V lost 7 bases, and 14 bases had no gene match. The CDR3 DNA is TGTGCCAGCAAAGGGACAGGCCTATTTTTGCGAGAGACCCAGTACTTC. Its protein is CASKGTGLFLRETQYF.

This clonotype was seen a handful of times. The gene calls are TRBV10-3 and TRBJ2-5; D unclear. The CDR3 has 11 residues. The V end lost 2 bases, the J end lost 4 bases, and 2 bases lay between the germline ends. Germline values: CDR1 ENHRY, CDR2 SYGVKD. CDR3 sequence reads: CAISEAETQYF. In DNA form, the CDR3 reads TGTGCCATCAGTGAGGCAGAGACCCAGTACTTC.

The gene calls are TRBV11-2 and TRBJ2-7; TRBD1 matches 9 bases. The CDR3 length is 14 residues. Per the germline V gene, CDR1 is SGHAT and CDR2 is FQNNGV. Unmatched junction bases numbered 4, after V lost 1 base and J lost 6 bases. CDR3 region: CASSLAQGATEQYF. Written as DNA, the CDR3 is TGTGCCAGCAGCTTAGCACAGGGGGCCACCGAGCAGTACTTC. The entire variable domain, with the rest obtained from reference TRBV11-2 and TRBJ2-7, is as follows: EAGVAQSPRYKIIEKRQSVAFWCNPISGHATLYWYQQILGQGPKLLIQFQNNGVVDDSQLPKDRFSAERLKGVDSTLKIQPAKLEDSAVYLCASSLAQGATEQYFGPGTRLTVT.

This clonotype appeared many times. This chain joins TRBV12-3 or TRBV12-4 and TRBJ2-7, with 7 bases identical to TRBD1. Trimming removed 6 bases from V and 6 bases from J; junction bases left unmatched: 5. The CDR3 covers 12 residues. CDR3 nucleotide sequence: TGTGCCAGCAGGACAGGGAGATTCGAGCAGTACTTC. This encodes CASRTGRFEQYF.

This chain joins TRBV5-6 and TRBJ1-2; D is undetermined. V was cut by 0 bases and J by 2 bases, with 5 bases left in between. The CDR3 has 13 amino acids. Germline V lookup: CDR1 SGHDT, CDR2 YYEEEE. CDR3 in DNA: TGTGCCAGCAGCTTGGACACGAACTATGGCTACACCTTC. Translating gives CASSLDTNYGYTF.

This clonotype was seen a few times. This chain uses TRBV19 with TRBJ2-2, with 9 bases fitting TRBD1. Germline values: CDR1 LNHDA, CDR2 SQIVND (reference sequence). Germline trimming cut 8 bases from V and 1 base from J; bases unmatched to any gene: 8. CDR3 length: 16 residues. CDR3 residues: CASRTAGQGNTGELFF. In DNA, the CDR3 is TGTGCCAGTCGAACGGCGGGACAGGGGAACACCGGGGAGCTGTTTTTT.

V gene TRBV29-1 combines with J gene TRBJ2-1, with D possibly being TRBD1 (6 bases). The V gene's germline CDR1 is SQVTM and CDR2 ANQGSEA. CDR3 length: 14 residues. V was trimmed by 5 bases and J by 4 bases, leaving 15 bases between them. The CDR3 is CSVFHGRGYNEQFF. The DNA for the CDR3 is TGCAGCGTTTTTCACGGCAGGGGTTACAATGAGCAGTTCTTC.

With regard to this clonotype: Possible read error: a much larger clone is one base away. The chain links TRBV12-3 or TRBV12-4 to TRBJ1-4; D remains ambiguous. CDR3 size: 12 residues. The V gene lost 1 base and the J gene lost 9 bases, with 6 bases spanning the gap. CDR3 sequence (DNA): TGTGCCAGCAGTTTAGAGGAGAAAAAACTGTTTTTT. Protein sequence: CASSLEEKKLFF.

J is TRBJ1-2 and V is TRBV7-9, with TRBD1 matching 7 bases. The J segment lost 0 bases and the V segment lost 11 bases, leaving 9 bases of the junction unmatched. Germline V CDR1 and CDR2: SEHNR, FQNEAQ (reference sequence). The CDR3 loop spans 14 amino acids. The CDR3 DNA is TGTGCCCATTCCGGGACAGAGTCTAACTATGGCTACACCTTC. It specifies CAHSGTESNYGYTF.

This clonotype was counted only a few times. The CDR3 reads CASSESGTSYGYTF. The CDR3 DNA reads TGTGCCAGCAGTGAATCCGGGACCTCTTATGGCTACACCTTC. This chain joins TRBV25-1 and TRBJ1-2, with D possibly matching TRBD1 (5 bases). This CDR3 is 14 amino acids long. Per germline, CDR1 MGHDK and CDR2 SYGVNS. Trimming stripped 1 base from V and 5 bases from J, with 11 bases between.

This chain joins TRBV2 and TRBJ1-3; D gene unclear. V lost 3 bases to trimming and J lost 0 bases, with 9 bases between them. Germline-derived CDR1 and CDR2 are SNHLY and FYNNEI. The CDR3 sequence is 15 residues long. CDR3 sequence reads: CASSEDLSSGNTIYF. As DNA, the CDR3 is TGTGCCAGCAGTGAGGACCTCTCCTCTGGAAACACCATATATTTT.

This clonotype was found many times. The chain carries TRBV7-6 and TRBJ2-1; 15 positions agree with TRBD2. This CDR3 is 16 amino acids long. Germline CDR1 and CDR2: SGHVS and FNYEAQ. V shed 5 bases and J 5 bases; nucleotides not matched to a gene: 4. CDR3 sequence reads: CASSGTSGGPNNEQFF. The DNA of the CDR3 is TGTGCCAGCAGCGGGACTAGCGGGGGGCCCAACAATGAGCAGTTCTTC.

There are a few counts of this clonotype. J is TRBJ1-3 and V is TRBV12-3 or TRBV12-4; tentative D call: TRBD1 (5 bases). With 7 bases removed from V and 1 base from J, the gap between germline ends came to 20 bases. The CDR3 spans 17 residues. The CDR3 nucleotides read TGTGCCAGCACCATTTTCTCAGAGGGGCCTTCTGGAAACACCATATATTTT. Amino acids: CASTIFSEGPSGNTIYF.

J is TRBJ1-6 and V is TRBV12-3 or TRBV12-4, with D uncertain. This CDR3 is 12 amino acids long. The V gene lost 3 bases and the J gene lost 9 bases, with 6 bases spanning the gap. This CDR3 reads CASSLEGSPLHF. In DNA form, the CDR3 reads TGTGCCAGCAGTTTGGAGGGTTCACCCCTCCACTTT.

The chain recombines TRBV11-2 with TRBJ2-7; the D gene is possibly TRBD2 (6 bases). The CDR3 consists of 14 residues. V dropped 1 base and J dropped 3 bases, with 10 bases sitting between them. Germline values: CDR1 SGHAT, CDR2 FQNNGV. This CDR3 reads CASSLGPGLYEQYF. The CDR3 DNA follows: TGTGCCAGCAGCTTAGGGCCGGGACTCTACGAGCAGTACTTC.

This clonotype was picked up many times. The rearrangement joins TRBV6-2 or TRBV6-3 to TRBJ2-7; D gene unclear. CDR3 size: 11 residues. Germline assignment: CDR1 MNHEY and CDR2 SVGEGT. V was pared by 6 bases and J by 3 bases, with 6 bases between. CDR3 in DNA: TGTGCCAGCAGCCTTTTCTACGAGCAGTACTTC. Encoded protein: CASSLFYEQYF.